Listed below are T cell receptor beta chains from one sample, sequenced in a study of cytomegalovirus exposure and HLA in healthy donors. Libraries were prepared by immunoSEQ multiplex PCR; TCRdb keeps only in-frame clonotypes and omits some of them. The sample shows about 120,000 clones, around 80% of them seen only once. What was sequenced was PBMCs. The receptors were gathered from a female donor in good health and CMV-seronegative. CDR3s include the opening cysteine and the closing phenylalanine or tryptophan. The D gene is left open where the match is weak. Part of the rows lack a size; the others show once, few, many or a class for expanded clones.

>TRBJ2-7|few|TRBV25-1|TRBD1|13
TGTGCCAGCAGCAGACAGGGGGCTTACGAGCAGTACTTC
CASSRQGAYEQYF
>TRBJ1-4|-|TRBV7-2|-|14
TGTGCCAGCAGCTTGCGGGGGATCATAGAAAAACTGTTTTTT
CASSLRGIIEKLFF
>TRBJ2-2|-|TRBV6-5|-|13
TGTGCCAGCAACCCCTCGAGGGCCGGGGAGCTGTTTTTT
CASNPSRAGELFF
>TRBJ2-5|-|TRBV6-1|TRBD2|15
TGTGCCAGCAGTATCTCTAGCGGGAGATGGGAGACCCAGTACTTC
CASSISSGRWETQYF
>TRBJ2-1|-|TRBV12-5|TRBD2|14
TGTGCTAGTGGGCCTAATAGCGGGAGCGATGAGCAGTTCTTC
CASGPNSGSDEQFF
>TRBJ1-5|once|TRBV4-1|TRBD1|16
TGCGCCAGCAGCCAAGGCAGGGGGCCTAGCAATCAGCCCCAGCATTTT
CASSQGRGPSNQPQHF
>TRBJ2-7|few|TRBV27|-|14
TGTGCCAGCAGTCAAACACCCCAAGCCTACGAGCAGTACTTC
CASSQTPQAYEQYF
>TRBJ2-1|-|TRBV29-1|-|12
TGCAGCGTGAGGGACTTCGACAATGAGCAGTTCTTC
CSVRDFDNEQFF
>TRBJ1-4|-|TRBV5-4|-|16
TGTGCCAGCAGCCCTACCCCCCGGAGCCCTAATGAAAAACTGTTTTTT
CASSPTPRSPNEKLFF
>TRBJ2-7|-|TRBV2|TRBD1|13
TGTGCCAGCAGGGTGGGACAGGGGGGCGAGCAGTACTTC
CASRVGQGGEQYF
>TRBJ2-3|-|TRBV7-9|TRBD2|15
TGTGCCAGCAGCCCTAAGCGGGGGGGCACAGATACGCAGTATTTT
CASSPKRGGTDTQYF
>TRBJ2-1|-|TRBV7-3|TRBD2|19
TGTGCCAGCAGCTTAACGAGGGGCGAGGCGGGGGGAGGATACAATGAGCAGTTCTTC
CASSLTRGEAGGGYNEQFF
>TRBJ2-2|-|TRBV4-2|-|14
TGTGCCAGCAGCCAAGCAGCGAACACCGGGGAGCTGTTTTTT
CASSQAANTGELFF
>TRBJ1-2|-|TRBV19|-|13
TGTGCCAGTATGGCAGGGCAGGGCTATGGCTACACCTTC
CASMAGQGYGYTF